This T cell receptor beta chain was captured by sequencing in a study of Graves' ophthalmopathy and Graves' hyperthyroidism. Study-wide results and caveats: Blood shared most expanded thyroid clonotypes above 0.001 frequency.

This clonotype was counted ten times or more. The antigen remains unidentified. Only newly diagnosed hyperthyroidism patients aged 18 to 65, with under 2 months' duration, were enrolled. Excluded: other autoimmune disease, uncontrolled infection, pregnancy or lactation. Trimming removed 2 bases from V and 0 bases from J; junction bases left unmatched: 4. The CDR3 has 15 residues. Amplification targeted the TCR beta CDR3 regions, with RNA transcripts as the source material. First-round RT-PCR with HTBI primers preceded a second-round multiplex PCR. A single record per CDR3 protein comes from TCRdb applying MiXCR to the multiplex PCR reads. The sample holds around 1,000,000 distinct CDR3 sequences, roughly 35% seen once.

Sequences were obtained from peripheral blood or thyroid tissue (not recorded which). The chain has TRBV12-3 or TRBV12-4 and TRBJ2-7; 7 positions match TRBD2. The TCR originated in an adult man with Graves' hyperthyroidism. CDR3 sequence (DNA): TGTGCCAGCAGTTTAAAGGGCGGGAGCTCCTACGAGCAGTACTTC. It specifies CASSLKGGSSYEQYF.